The clone carrying this TCR beta chain appeared a few times. No antigen is known for it. The sample comes from a study of blood T cells in healthy people across ages. Study results and caveats: Changes in expanded clonotypes were possibly confounded, as the CMV status of donors was unknown.

A second about 7 to 11 cycle PCR used barcoded and J-beta primers. TCRdb fed the 5' RACE reads into MiXCR, producing one record per CDR3 protein. This sample has about 1,800,000 distinct CDR3 sequences; under 30% occur once, and the top ten carry around 7.7%. The origin of this receptor is a young woman in good health. Input material: blood.

The CDR3 loop is CASSLYPGVGYGYTF. CDR3 in DNA: TGTGCCAGCAGCTTATATCCAGGGGTCGGCTATGGCTACACCTTC. This sequence joins TRBV11-2 and TRBJ1-2; tentative D call: TRBD1 (6 bases). The CDR3 runs 15 residues. V was shortened by 2 bases and J by 4 bases, with 14 bases between the two germline ends. The germline CDR1 and CDR2 sequences are SGHAT and FQNNGV.